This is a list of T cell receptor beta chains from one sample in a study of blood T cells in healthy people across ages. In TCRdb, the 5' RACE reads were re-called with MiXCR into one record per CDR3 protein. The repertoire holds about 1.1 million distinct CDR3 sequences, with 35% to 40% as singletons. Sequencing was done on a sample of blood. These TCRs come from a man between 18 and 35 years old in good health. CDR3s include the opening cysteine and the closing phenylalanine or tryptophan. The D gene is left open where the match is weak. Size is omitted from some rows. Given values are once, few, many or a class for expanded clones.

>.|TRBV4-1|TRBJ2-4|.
CASSLPTLPGAKNIQYF
TGCGCCAGCAGCCTACCCACTCTCCCAGGAGCCAAAAACATTCAGTACTTC
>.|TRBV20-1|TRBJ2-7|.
CSALAPAYEQYF
TGCAGTGCCCTAGCGCCCGCCTACGAGCAGTACTTC
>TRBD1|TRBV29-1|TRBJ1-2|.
CITWEARGYGYTF
TGCATCACGTGGGAGGCCAGGGGGTATGGCTACACCTTC
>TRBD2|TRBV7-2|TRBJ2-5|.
CASSGLAGQIQETQYF
TGTGCCAGCAGCGGACTAGCGGGTCAAATCCAAGAGACCCAGTACTTC
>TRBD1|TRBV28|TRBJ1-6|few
CASSLSLIRQGSGNSPLHF
TGTGCCAGCAGCTTAAGTCTCATTCGACAGGGCAGTGGGAATTCACCCCTCCACTTT
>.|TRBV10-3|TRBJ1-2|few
CAIRTQKEVDGYTF
TGTGCCATCAGGACACAGAAAGAGGTAGATGGCTACACCTTC
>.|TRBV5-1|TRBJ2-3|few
CASSNPSGTTDTQYF
TGCGCCAGCAGCAACCCCTCTGGGACCACAGATACGCAGTATTTT
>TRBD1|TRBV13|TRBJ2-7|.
CASSPDGDRTPLVYEQYF
TGTGCCAGCAGCCCAGACGGGGACAGAACTCCACTAGTCTACGAGCAGTACTTC
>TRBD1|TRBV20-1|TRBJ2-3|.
CSARGQDSTDTQYF
TGCAGTGCTAGGGGACAGGATAGCACAGATACGCAGTATTTT
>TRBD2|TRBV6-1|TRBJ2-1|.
CASRGEGYNEQFF
TGTGCCAGCAGGGGGGAGGGGTACAATGAGCAGTTCTTC
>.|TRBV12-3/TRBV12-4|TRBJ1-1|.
CASSFQGILNTEAFF
TGTGCCAGCAGTTTTCAGGGAATTTTAAACACTGAAGCTTTCTTT
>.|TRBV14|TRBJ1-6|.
CASSHLWTDSPLHF
TGTGCCAGCAGCCACCTTTGGACAGATTCACCCCTCCACTTT
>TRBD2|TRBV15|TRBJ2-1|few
CATGTISGDEQFF
TGTGCCACGGGGACTATTAGCGGTGATGAGCAGTTCTTC
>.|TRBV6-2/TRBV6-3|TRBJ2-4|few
CASSPRNLWEQYF
TGTGCCAGCAGTCCCCGTAACCTCTGGGAGCAGTACTTC
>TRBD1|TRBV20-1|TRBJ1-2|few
CSAIRTGNYGYTF
TGCAGTGCGATCCGGACAGGGAACTATGGCTACACCTTC
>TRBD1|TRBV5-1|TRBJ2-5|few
CASSPGTGKETQYF
TGTGCCAGCAGTCCCGGGACAGGCAAAGAGACCCAGTACTTC
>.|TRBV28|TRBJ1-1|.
CASRRLVGTEAFF
TGTGCCAGCAGGCGGCTTGTGGGCACTGAAGCTTTCTTT
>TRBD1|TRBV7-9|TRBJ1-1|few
CASSVTGMNTEAFF
TGTGCCAGCAGCGTGACAGGGATGAACACTGAAGCTTTCTTT
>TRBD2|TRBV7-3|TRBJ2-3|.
CASRPGRGTSTDTQYF
TGTGCCAGCAGGCCGGGGCGGGGGACTAGCACAGATACGCAGTATTTT
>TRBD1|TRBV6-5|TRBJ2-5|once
CASSYQGQGNNEQYF
TGTGCCAGCAGTTACCAAGGACAGGGGAACAATGAGCAGTACTTC
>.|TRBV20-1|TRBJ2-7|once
CSARGDGHISYEQYF
TGCAGTGCTAGAGGGGACGGCCACATCTCCTACGAGCAGTACTTC
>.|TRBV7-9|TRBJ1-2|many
CASSLGGNGYTF
TGCGCCAGCAGCTTGGGTGGGAATGGCTACACCTTC
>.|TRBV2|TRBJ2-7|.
CASSEARQSNEQYF
TGTGCCAGCAGTGAAGCGCGACAGTCCAATGAGCAGTACTTC
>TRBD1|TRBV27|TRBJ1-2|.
CASSSQTGGYSRYTF
TGTGCCAGCAGTTCACAGACAGGGGGGTACAGTCGCTACACCTTC
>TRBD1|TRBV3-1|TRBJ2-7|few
CASSQDVQGVEQYF
TGTGCCAGCAGCCAAGATGTACAGGGGGTCGAGCAGTACTTC
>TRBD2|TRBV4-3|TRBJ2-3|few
CASSQDLTSGPPDTQYF
TGCGCCAGCAGCCAAGATTTGACTAGCGGGCCCCCAGATACGCAGTATTTT
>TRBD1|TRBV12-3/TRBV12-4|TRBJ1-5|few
CASSATLGTGRNQPQHF
TGTGCCAGCAGTGCAACCCTCGGGACAGGGCGCAATCAGCCCCAGCATTTT
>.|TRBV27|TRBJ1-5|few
CASKLQAQGNQPQHF
TGTGCCAGCAAACTCCAGGCCCAGGGCAATCAGCCCCAGCATTTT
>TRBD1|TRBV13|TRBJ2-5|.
CASSLVGTGKVETQYF
TGTGCCAGCAGCTTAGTTGGGACAGGGAAGGTCGAGACCCAGTACTTC
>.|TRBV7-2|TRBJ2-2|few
CASSLHQGGELFF
TGTGCCAGCAGTCTCCATCAGGGCGGGGAGCTGTTTTTT
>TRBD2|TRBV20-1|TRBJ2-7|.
CSALPRRLAGPYEQYF
TGCAGTGCTCTCCCCCGTCGGCTAGCGGGGCCGTACGAGCAGTACTTC
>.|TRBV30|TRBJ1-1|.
CAWSVPGSVNTEAFF
TGTGCCTGGAGCGTCCCTGGGTCGGTGAACACTGAAGCTTTCTTT
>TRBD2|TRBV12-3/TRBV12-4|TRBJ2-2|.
CASSAAGEWLVRNTGELFF
TGTGCCAGCAGTGCCGCGGGAGAATGGTTGGTTCGGAACACCGGGGAGCTGTTTTTT
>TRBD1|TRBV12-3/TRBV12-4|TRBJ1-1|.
CASTLGQGEAFF
TGTGCCAGCACTTTAGGACAGGGTGAAGCTTTCTTT
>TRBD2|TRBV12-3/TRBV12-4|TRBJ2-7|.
CASSLRLAYEQYF
TGTGCCAGCAGTTTACGACTAGCTTACGAGCAGTACTTC
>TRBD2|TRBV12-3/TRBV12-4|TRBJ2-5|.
CASSLGLAGGWDEQYF
TGTGCCAGCAGTTTAGGACTAGCGGGGGGGTGGGATGAGCAGTACTTC
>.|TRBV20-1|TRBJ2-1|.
CSARDGRAAPYYNEQFF
TGCAGTGCTAGAGACGGCAGGGCGGCCCCTTACTACAATGAGCAGTTCTTC
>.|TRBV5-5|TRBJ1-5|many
CANDKGRNQPQHF
TGTGCCAATGACAAGGGGCGCAATCAGCCCCAGCATTTT
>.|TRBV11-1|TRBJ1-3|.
CASSFGESGNTIYF
TGTGCCAGCAGCTTTGGGGAATCTGGAAACACCATATATTTT
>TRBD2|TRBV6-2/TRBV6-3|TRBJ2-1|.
CASSGLAGGPSYNEQFF
TGTGCCAGCAGCGGACTGGCGGGAGGCCCCTCCTACAATGAGCAGTTCTTC